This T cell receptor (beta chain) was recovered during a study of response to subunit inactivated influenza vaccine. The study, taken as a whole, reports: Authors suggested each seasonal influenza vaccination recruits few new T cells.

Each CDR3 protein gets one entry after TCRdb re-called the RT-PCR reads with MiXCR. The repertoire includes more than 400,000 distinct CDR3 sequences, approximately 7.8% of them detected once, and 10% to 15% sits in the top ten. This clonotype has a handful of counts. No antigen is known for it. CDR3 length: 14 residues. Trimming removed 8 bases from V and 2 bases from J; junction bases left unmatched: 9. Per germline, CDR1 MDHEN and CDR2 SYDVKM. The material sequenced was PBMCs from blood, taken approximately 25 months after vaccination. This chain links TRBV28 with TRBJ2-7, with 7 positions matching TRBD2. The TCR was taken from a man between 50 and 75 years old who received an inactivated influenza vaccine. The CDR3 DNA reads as TGTGCCAGCTCCCCGGGAGGCGTTCCCTACGAGCAGTACTTC. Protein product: CASSPGGVPYEQYF.